Included here is one TCR beta chain sequence, with context. The antigen is undetermined. Generated by immunoSEQ multiplex PCR, the TCRdb table keeps only in-frame clones and is missing some. The sample contains some 30,000 clones, roughly 68% of which appear only once. The data belong to a study of OX40 agonist ivuxolimab in advanced cancers. Whole-study results and caveats: Clonal expansion from baseline to week 6 occurred in both CD4+ and CD8+ T cells.

Germline assignment: CDR1 LNHDA and CDR2 SQIVND (reference sequence). The CDR3 extends over 16 amino acids. J was trimmed by 2 bases and V by 0 bases; bases with no gene match: 3. This TCR was recovered from an adult with an advanced solid tumor such as melanoma, head and neck, liver or kidney cancer. The V call is TRBV19, the J call TRBJ1-5, with 8 bases identical to TRBD1. Sample: CD4+ or CD8+ T cells sorted from blood, taken in a trial of the OX40 agonist ivuxolimab. CDR3 sequence reads: CASSIEGQEGNQPQHF. In nucleotides, the CDR3 is TGTGCCAGTAGTATAGAGGGACAGGAGGGCAATCAGCCCCAGCATTTT. The variable domain in full, completed from reference TRBV19 and TRBJ1-5, reads DGGITQSPKYLFRKEGQNVTLSCEQNLNHDAMYWYRQDPGQGLRLIYYSQIVNDFQKGDIAEGYSVSREKKESFPLTVTSAQKNPTAFYLCASSIEGQEGNQPQHFGDGTRLSIL.